This T cell receptor beta chain was sequenced during a study of blood T cell repertoires in COVID-19. Turning to the study itself: COVID-19 samples collected from the United States, Italy and Spain covered acute and convalescent phases. The analysed material was cDNA or gDNA that came from T cells, B-cell-depleted T cells, or PBMCs.

In the source study's methods: Cell counts per sample came from amplifying reference gene primers. Sequencing used immunoSEQ multiplex PCR; TCRdb keeps in-frame clones, though not all of them. The V and J calls and the clone size are those of that table, but D and trimming were determined from the DNA. This sample has around 300,000 clones; roughly 84% occur once, and the top ten carry 1%. The CDR3 runs 16 residues. Source material: peripheral blood. The clonotype originates from a man over 45 with active or convalescent COVID-19. The V call is TRBV21-1, the J call TRBJ1-1. TRBV21-1 is shown as a pseudogene. The CDR3 DNA reads TGTGCCAGCAGCAAACCTCCATCGACGGGGAACACTGAAGCTTTCTTT. Its protein product is CASSKPPSTGNTEAFF.